This T cell receptor beta chain was documented in a study of cytomegalovirus exposure and HLA in healthy donors. The length of the CDR3 is 20 residues. V shed 2 bases and J 0 bases; nucleotides not matched to a gene: 20. Germline V gene sequence: CDR1 GTSNPN, CDR2 SVGIG (reference sequence). PCR amplification relied on 60 Vbeta primers (plus 13 Jbeta primers). Clones were sequenced by immunoSEQ multiplex PCR, and TCRdb holds only the in-frame ones, with some missing. Of 140,000 or so clones in the sample, roughly 65% were seen once. This TCR was sampled from a man in his fifties or sixties in good health and CMV-seronegative. The gene calls are TRBV30 and TRBJ2-3; 7 positions agree with TRBD2. Sequencing was performed on PBMCs. The CDR3 here is CAWSHTVVREPRRSTDTQYF. As DNA, the CDR3 is TGTGCCTGGAGTCACACGGTTGTGCGGGAGCCCCGCCGGAGCACAGATACGCAGTATTTT.